The 11 T cell receptor beta chains listed next were all sequenced from one sample in a study of cytomegalovirus exposure and HLA in healthy donors. PCR involved 60 Vbeta and 13 Jbeta primers. Here immunoSEQ multiplex PCR was the method, and the copy in TCRdb shows in-frame clones only, minus some. The table has 150,000 or so clones, roughly 80% seen once. The sequenced material came from PBMCs. The receptors derive from a male donor in good health and CMV-seronegative.

The genes are TRBV5-4 and TRBJ2-2; possible D gene TRBD2, 6 bases. V lost 1 base and J lost 7, with 11 bases in between. Germline V gene lookup returns CDR1 SGHNT and CDR2 YYREEE (reference sequence). The CDR3 contains 14 residues. CDR3 sequence: CASSLPSVGGELFF. The CDR3 nucleotides are TGTGCCAGCAGCTTGCCTAGCGTCGGCGGGGAGCTGTTTTTT.

The rearrangement joins TRBV4-3 to TRBJ2-7; D not resolved. The V end lost 1 base, the J end lost 8 bases, and 12 bases lay between the germline ends. Germline V CDR1 and CDR2: LGHNA, YSLEER. The CDR3 covers 13 residues. CDR3 loop: CASSQVGETKQYF. CDR3 DNA: TGCGCCAGCAGCCAAGTTGGAGAGACCAAGCAGTACTTC.

The J gene is TRBJ2-2, the V gene TRBV2; TRBD1 is a possible D gene (5 bases). Germline CDR1 reads SNHLY; CDR2 reads FYNNEI. V was pared by 7 bases and J by 5 bases, with 14 bases between. The CDR3 spans 14 residues. The CDR3 reads CASMDIRDTGELFF. The CDR3 DNA follows: TGTGCCAGCATGGATATCAGGGATACCGGGGAGCTGTTTTTT.

Details on this clone: The junction shows a germline mismatch at one end, possibly a read error. V gene TRBV7-9 combines with J gene TRBJ1-1; D is unclear. Germline V gene sequence: CDR1 SEHNR, CDR2 FQNEAQ (reference sequence). The CDR3 loop spans 14 amino acids. CDR3 nucleotides: TGTTCCAGCAGCCCCCCCCGGGGAAACACTGAAGCTTTCTTT. This sequence encodes CSSSPPRGNTEAFF.

The chain recombines TRBV6-1 with TRBJ1-2, with D unclear. This CDR3 has 14 amino acids. Trimming cost V 7 bases and J 2 bases, with 14 bases left between them. In germline, CDR1 is MNHNS, CDR2 SASEGT. This CDR3 is CASTFIGRNYGYTF. CDR3 sequence (DNA): TGTGCCAGCACCTTTATTGGGAGAAACTATGGCTACACCTTC.

The chain carries TRBV28 and TRBJ1-5; D not resolved. The CDR3 is 13 residues long. Germline CDR1 is MDHEN and CDR2 is SYDVKM. The V end was cut by 5 bases, the J end by 3 bases, with 8 bases between. In DNA form, the CDR3 reads TGTGCCAGCAGTAGCTATCCCAATCAGCCCCAGCATTTT. Translation: CASSSYPNQPQHF.

J is TRBJ2-7 and V is TRBV20-1, with D perhaps matching TRBD2 (5 bases). The CDR3 extends over 11 amino acids. Germline CDR1 is DFQATT and CDR2 is SNEGSKA (reference sequence). Between the trimmed V and J ends, which lost 3 bases and 2 bases, there was a span of 5 bases. CDR3 sequence reads: CSASGAYEQYF. CDR3 bases: TGCAGTGCTAGCGGGGCCTACGAGCAGTACTTC.

V usage is TRBV5-1 and J usage is TRBJ2-2; TRBD2 matches 15 bases. J lost 1 base, V lost 4 bases, and 2 bases had no gene match. The CDR3 has 17 amino acids. Germline lookup yields CDR1 SGHRS and CDR2 YFSETQ. The CDR3 region is CASSAGLAGGNTGELFF. The CDR3 bases are TGCGCCAGCAGCGCGGGACTAGCGGGAGGGAACACCGGGGAGCTGTTTTTT.

The chain is built from TRBV4-2 and TRBJ2-7, with 7 bases fitting TRBD1. J was trimmed by 2 bases and V by 4 bases; bases with no gene match: 5. Germline CDR1 reads LGHNA; CDR2 reads YNFKEQ. The CDR3 consists of 14 residues. CDR3 nucleotides: TGTGCCAGCAGCCTTGGGACAGAAACCTACGAGCAGTACTTC. Protein product: CASSLGTETYEQYF.

This clone was found once. This rearrangement joins TRBV5-6 to TRBJ1-6, with a possible D match to TRBD1 (6 bases). The CDR3 has 14 amino acids. CDR1 and CDR2 from the germline V gene are SGHDT and YYEEEE. V lost 2 bases to trimming and J lost 8 bases, with 11 bases between them. Here the CDR3 reads CASSLQGTHSPLHF. The DNA for the CDR3 is TGTGCCAGCAGCTTACAGGGAACCCATTCACCCCTCCACTTT.

V usage is TRBV7-6 and J usage is TRBJ2-7, with 10 nucleotides matching TRBD1. This CDR3 has 15 residues. Per germline, CDR1 SGHVS and CDR2 FNYEAQ. J lost 6 bases, V lost 5 bases, and 10 bases had no gene match. The CDR3 reads CASSLQPGQGIEQYF. CDR3 coding DNA: TGTGCCAGCAGCCTACAACCGGGACAGGGGATCGAGCAGTACTTC.